Below are 10 T cell receptor beta chains sequenced from a single sample in a study of response to subunit inactivated influenza vaccine (dated by TCRdb to the late 2010s). Sample time point, as interpreted from the label and publication: 45 days after influenza vaccine administration. Library generation was performed with RT-PCR. The run used an Illumina HiSeq 2500. The public reads were run again by TCRdb, first through fastp at Q25 and then through MiXCR, and only productive beta chains were kept. All rows with the same CDR3 protein become a single entry with the most common DNA and genes. Counted in this sample were approximately 530,000 distinct CDR3 sequences; roughly 13% of them appeared once. Less than 15% of the sample is in the top ten clones. The material was PBMCs from blood, obtained roughly 45 days after vaccination. The source of these receptors is a man between 45 and 60 years old who received an inactivated influenza vaccine. Donor details come from another sample of the same person, matched by shared clones.

The rearrangement uses TRBV7-2 and TRBJ2-2, with TRBD1 matching 9 bases. J lost 5 bases, V lost 5 bases, and 6 bases had no gene match. Looked up from germline, CDR1 is SGHTA and CDR2 is FQGNSA. This CDR3 spans 15 amino acids. CDR3 coding DNA: TGTGCCAGCAGCCGGACAGGGGATGGGACCGGGGAGCTGTTTTTT. Its protein product is CASSRTGDGTGELFF.

This clonotype came up a few times. The genes are TRBV6-1 and TRBJ1-2; D might be TRBD1 (5 bases). This CDR3 comprises 14 residues. Trimming shortened V by 5 bases and J by 6 bases, and 16 bases separated the two germline ends. The germline gives CDR1 MNHNS, CDR2 SASEGT. CDR3 residues: CASSLYRRDHGYTF. CDR3 in DNA: TGTGCCAGCAGTCTCTACAGGAGGGATCATGGCTACACCTTC.

The chain has TRBV2 and TRBJ2-7; 9 bases align to TRBD1. Germline-derived CDR1 and CDR2 are SNHLY and FYNNEI. V lost 6 bases to trimming and J lost 2 bases; unmatched junction nucleotides: 8. This CDR3 is 15 amino acids long. CDR3 DNA: TGTGCCAGCAGAGGTGACAGGGGGTACCCCTACGAGCAGTACTTC. It is translated as CASRGDRGYPYEQYF.

This clonotype came up a few times. CDR3 region: CAISSTREGDSNEQFF. CDR3 sequence (DNA): TGTGCCATCAGTTCAACCAGGGAGGGTGATAGCAATGAGCAGTTCTTC. The V and J genes are TRBV10-3 and TRBJ2-1; TRBD2 matches 7 bases. Germline CDR1 reads ENHRY; CDR2 reads SYGVKD. V lost 5 bases to trimming and J lost 6 bases; unmatched junction nucleotides: 13. The CDR3 has 16 residues.

This clonotype was observed a few times. The V and J genes are TRBV10-3 and TRBJ1-1; D possibly corresponds to TRBD1 (5 bases). The germline CDR1 and CDR2 sequences are ENHRY and SYGVKD. This CDR3 has 13 residues. V was clipped by 10 bases and J by 0 bases, with 12 bases between them. Written as DNA, the CDR3 is TGTGCCACCGCTCGGGGGATGAACACTGAAGCTTTCTTT. As protein: CATARGMNTEAFF.

This clonotype was seen at least ten times. The chain uses TRBV29-1 and TRBJ2-6, with 7 bases identical to TRBD1. The CDR3 loop spans 16 amino acids. The V and J ends lost 5 bases and 0 bases, in that order; junction bases with no gene match: 7. In germline, CDR1 is SQVTM, CDR2 ANQGSEA. Written as DNA, the CDR3 is TGCAGCGTTTCCGGACAGGCAAGCTCTGGGGCCAACGTCCTGACTTTC. It yields the protein CSVSGQASSGANVLTF.

The chain joins TRBV20-1 to TRBJ2-7; the D is unclear. Trimming took 5 bases from V and 0 from J, leaving 11 bases between them. This CDR3 contains 13 residues. In germline, CDR1 is DFQATT, CDR2 SNEGSKA (reference sequence). Here the CDR3 reads CSARRVSSYEQYF. In nucleotides, the CDR3 is TGCAGTGCTCGCCGAGTGAGCTCCTACGAGCAGTACTTC.

This clonotype was picked up a small number of times. The chain has TRBV9 and TRBJ2-2; 8 nucleotides align to TRBD2. The germline gives CDR1 SGDLS, CDR2 YYNGEE. V lost 2 bases to trimming and J lost 3 bases; unmatched junction nucleotides: 3. CDR3 size: 15 residues. In DNA form, the CDR3 reads TGTGCCAGCAGCGTCGGACTAGCAGACACCGGGGAGCTGTTTTTT. This codes for CASSVGLADTGELFF. The full variable domain, with the rest looked up from reference TRBV9 and TRBJ2-2, is DSGVTQTPKHLITATGQRVTLRCSPRSGDLSVYWYQQSLDQGLQFLIQYYNGEERAKGNILERFSAQQFPDLHSELNLSSLELGDSALYFCASSVGLADTGELFFGEGSRLTVL.

This clonotype was detected a few times. The V and J genes are TRBV15 and TRBJ2-5, with 13 bases lining up with TRBD2. Germline V gene lookup returns CDR1 LNHNV and CDR2 YYDKDF (reference sequence). This CDR3 has 19 residues. V gave up 5 bases and J gave up 5 bases; unmatched junction bases: 17. CDR3 bases: TGTGCCACCAGCCTCGAACAGACTAGCGGGGGGCTCGCGGGTGAGACCCAGTACTTC. Its translation: CATSLEQTSGGLAGETQYF.

At least ten counts were recorded for this clonotype. The chain joins TRBV12-3 or TRBV12-4 to TRBJ1-1, with a weak D call TRBD1 (5 bases). CDR3 length equals 13 residues. V shed 1 base and J shed 6 bases, with 9 bases lying between them. CDR3 in amino acids: CASSLVEGSEAFF. The DNA of the CDR3 is TGTGCCAGCAGTTTAGTTGAGGGGTCTGAAGCTTTCTTT.